The next 4 T cell receptor beta chains were all read from a single sample in a study of tumor-infiltrating lymphocytes in primary liver carcinoma. From 400 to 500 ng total RNA, TCR beta cDNA was generated with a primer in the constant region. What produced the TCR beta libraries was three nested multiplex PCR rounds using slightly modified ARM-PCR. Researchers ran the first two PCR rounds for ten to eleven cycles each with TRBV1-TRBV30 forward primers and a C-beta reverse primer. MiXCR, run by TCRdb on the multiplex PCR reads, gives a single entry per CDR3 protein. The sample holds hundreds of thousands of distinct CDR3 sequences, 50% to 60% seen once. Blood RNA was derived from unsorted whole blood, and germline DNA was extracted too. The sample was peripheral blood. The receptors originated from a woman aged 30 to 39 with primary liver carcinoma and hepatitis B virus infection.

The chain carries TRBV12-3 or TRBV12-4 and TRBJ2-3; D perhaps matches TRBD2 (5 bases). Trimming left V 9 bases short and J 4 bases short, with 11 bases between. The CDR3 length is 12 residues. CDR3 in DNA: TGTGCCAGTCGACCTAGCTCAGATACGCAGTATTTT. This codes for CASRPSSDTQYF.

Note on this clonotype: At one of its ends the junction is not consistent with the germline gene, which may arise from a read error. V is TRBV11-2 and J is TRBJ2-5; D gene unclear. The germline CDR1 and CDR2 sequences are SGHAT and FQNNGV. The CDR3 has 14 residues. CDR3 in DNA: TGTGCAAGCAACTTAACTACTCGACAAGAGACCCAGTACTTC. Its translation is CASNLTTRQETQYF.

About this clonotype itself: This could be a read error, since a much larger clone is one nucleotide away. This chain connects TRBV12-3 or TRBV12-4 to TRBJ2-1, with 12 bases fitting TRBD2. This CDR3 is 14 amino acids long. The CDR3 here is CASTPSGRGWGQLF. The CDR3 coding sequence is TGTGCCAGCACGCCTAGCGGGAGGGGCTGGGGGCAGTTGTTC.

As concerns this clonotype: This may arise from a read error, as a much more abundant clone is one base away. This chain joins TRBV12-3 or TRBV12-4 and TRBJ2-5; D may be TRBD2 (5 bases). The CDR3 is 12 residues long. Trimming pared 11 bases from V and 2 bases from J, leaving 12 bases between. The CDR3 DNA is TGTGCCTCATCCGGGGTGCAAGAGACCCAGTACTTC. Amino acids: CASSGVQETQYF.